This T cell receptor beta chain was retrieved from a study of blood T cell repertoires in COVID-19. On the study more broadly: Samples came from the United States, Italy and Spain, spanning acute and convalescent COVID-19. Nucleic acid was either cDNA or gDNA, and it came from T cells, B-cell-depleted T cells, or PBMCs.

Per germline, CDR1 LGHDT and CDR2 YNNKEL (reference sequence). Trimming cost V 3 bases and J 7 bases; bases outside gene matches: 10. There are 17 residues in the CDR3. How the authors handled the data: Amplification of reference gene primers provided the estimated nucleated cell counts. Only in-frame clones appear in the TCRdb table, and some are missing; sequencing was by immunoSEQ multiplex PCR. V, J and clone size are those of that table, while D and trimming were read from the DNA. The repertoire has 180,000 or so clones, about 70% of them found once; the top ten carry approximately 9%. V gene TRBV3-1 (or the pseudogene TRBV3-2) combines with J gene TRBJ2-1; 12 nucleotides match TRBD2. The sequencing input was peripheral blood. The source of this sequence is a woman aged 45-65 years with active or convalescent COVID-19. CDR3 coding DNA: TGTGCCAGCAGCCAGAACCTAGCGGGGGGGCCAAGGAATGAGCAGTTCTTC. It specifies CASSQNLAGGPRNEQFF.